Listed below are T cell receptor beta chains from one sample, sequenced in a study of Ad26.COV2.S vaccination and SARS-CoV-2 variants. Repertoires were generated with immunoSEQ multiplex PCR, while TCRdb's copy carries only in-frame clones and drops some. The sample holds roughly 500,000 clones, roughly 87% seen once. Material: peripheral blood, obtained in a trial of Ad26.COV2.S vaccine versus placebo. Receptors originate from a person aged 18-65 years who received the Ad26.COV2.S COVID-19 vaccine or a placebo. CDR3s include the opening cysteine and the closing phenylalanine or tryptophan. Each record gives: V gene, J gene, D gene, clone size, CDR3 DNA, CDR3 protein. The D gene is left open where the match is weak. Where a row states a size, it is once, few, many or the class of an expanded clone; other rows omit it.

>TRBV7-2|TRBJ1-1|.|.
TGTGCCAGCAGCTTAGCGCGGGGGACTCGAGAAGCTTTCTTT
CASSLARGTREAFF
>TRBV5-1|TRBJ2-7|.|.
TGCGCCAGCAGCTTGATATCCGGGAGAAGGTCCTACGAGCAGTACTTC
CASSLISGRRSYEQYF
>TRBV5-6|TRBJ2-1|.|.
TGTGCCAGCAGCGGCCGGGACCACCACTACAATGAGCAGTTCTTC
CASSGRDHHYNEQFF
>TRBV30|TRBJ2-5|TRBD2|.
TGTGCCTGGGCGGTGGCGGGAGGAAGTCAAGAGACCCAGTACTTC
CAWAVAGGSQETQYF
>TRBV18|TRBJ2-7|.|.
TGTGCCAGCTCACCAGCATCTGCCTACGAGCAGTACTTC
CASSPASAYEQYF
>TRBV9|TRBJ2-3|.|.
TGTGCCAGCAGTGATAGGGCCGAGCGGACGCAGTATTTT
CASSDRAERTQYF
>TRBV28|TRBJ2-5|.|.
TGTGCCAGCAGTTTGGGTGGCGGGGGCCATTTGACCCAGTACTTC
CASSLGGGGHLTQYF
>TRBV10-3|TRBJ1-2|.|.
TGTGCCATTACGCAGGACGGAGGAGGCTATGGCTACACCTTC
CAITQDGGGYGYTF
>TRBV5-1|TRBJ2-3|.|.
TGCGCCAGCAGCTTGGAGACTAGACGCACAGATACGCAGTATTTT
CASSLETRRTDTQYF
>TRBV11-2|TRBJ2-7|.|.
TGTGCCAGCACGCCGAGCCTAAGTCTACGTAGCTCCTACGAGCAGTACTTC
CASTPSLSLRSSYEQYF
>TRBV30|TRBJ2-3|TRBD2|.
TGTGCCTGGAGTTTTGCGGGAGGCCTATCGAGCACAGATACGCAGTATTTT
CAWSFAGGLSSTDTQYF
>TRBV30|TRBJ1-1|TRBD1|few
TGTGCCTGGAGCCTTTTAGCGGGACAGGTGGCTTTCTTT
CAWSLLAGQVAFF
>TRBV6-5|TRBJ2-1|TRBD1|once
TGTGCCAGCAGCCGCGCCGGGACAGGCTACAATGAGCAGTTCTTC
CASSRAGTGYNEQFF
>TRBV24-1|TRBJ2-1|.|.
TGTGCCAGCCGTAACGAGGGGCCGTACTACAATGAGCAGTTCTTC
CASRNEGPYYNEQFF
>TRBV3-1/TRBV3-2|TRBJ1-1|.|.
TGTGCCAGCAGCCCCCGACCAAGGGAAGCTTTCTTT
CASSPRPREAFF
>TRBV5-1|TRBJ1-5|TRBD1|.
TGCGCCAGCAGTTTGGACAGGGGGGATAATCAGCCCCAGCATTTT
CASSLDRGDNQPQHF
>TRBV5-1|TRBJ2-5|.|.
TGCGCCAGCACCCCGGGCCCGTCGGGGGCCCAAGAGACCCAGTACTTC
CASTPGPSGAQETQYF
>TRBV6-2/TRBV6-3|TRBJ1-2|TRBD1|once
TGTGCCAGCAGTTACTCTGACAGGGGACTCTATGGCTACACCTTC
CASSYSDRGLYGYTF
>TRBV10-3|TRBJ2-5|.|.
TGTGCCATCAGTGAGCAGGGGCTGGCCCAAGAGACCCAGTACTTC
CAISEQGLAQETQYF
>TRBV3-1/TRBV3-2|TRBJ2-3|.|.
TGTGCCAGCAGCGACGACTATAACTTCACAGATACGCAGTATTTT
CASSDDYNFTDTQYF
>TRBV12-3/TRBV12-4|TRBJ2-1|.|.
TGTGCCAGCAGCTCCAGTGTAAAAAATGAGCAGTTCTTC
CASSSSVKNEQFF
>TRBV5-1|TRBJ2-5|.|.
TGCGCCAGCAGCGCGAACCCCGGGACCAGAGGGGAGACCCAGTACTTC
CASSANPGTRGETQYF
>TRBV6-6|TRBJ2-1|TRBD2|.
TGTGCCAGCACTCGGGCTAGCGGGACCCTGAGCTCCTACAATGAGCAGTTCTTC
CASTRASGTLSSYNEQFF
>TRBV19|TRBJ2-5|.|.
TGTGCCAGTAGGGCCAGGGGGGAAGAGACCCAGTACTTC
CASRARGEETQYF
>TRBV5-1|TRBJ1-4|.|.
TGCGCCAGCAGCCCGACCTTTGGGGACGGGGAAAAACTGTTTTTT
CASSPTFGDGEKLFF
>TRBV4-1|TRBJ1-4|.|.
TGCGCCAGCAGCCAAGGCAGCGGACCCGCCGAAAAACTGTTTTTT
CASSQGSGPAEKLFF
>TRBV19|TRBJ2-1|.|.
TGTGCCAGTAGTATAGCCGGATCCTTCACTAGTCCAGAGCAGTTCTTC
CASSIAGSFTSPEQFF
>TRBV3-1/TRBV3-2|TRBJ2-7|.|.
TGTGCCAGCAGCTTCGGCGCAGTTGGTGGGGAGCAGTACTTC
CASSFGAVGGEQYF
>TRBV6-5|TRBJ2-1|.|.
TGTGCCAGCCGACTGGACAATGAGCAGTTCTTC
CASRLDNEQFF
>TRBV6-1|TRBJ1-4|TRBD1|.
TGTGCCAGCAGTGAGACAGGGGGCTGGCGAACTAATGAAAAACTGTTTTTT
CASSETGGWRTNEKLFF
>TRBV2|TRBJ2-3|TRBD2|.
TGTGCCACACTAGCGGGAGCCCACACAGATACGCAGTATTTT
CATLAGAHTDTQYF
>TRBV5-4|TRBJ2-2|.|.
TGTGCCAGCAGCTTGGCGGGACCCTTCGGGGAGCTGTTTTTT
CASSLAGPFGELFF
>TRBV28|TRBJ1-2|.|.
TGTGCCAGCAGTCCACACTCCGGAGGTGGCTACACCTTC
CASSPHSGGGYTF
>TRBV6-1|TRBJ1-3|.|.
TGTGCCAGCAGTGAGGGCTCTGGAAACACCATATATTTT
CASSEGSGNTIYF
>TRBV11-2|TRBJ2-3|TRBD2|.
TGTGCCAGCAGCTTAGTAGCGGGTTATACAGATACGCAGTATTTT
CASSLVAGYTDTQYF